This T cell receptor beta chain derives from a study of blood T cell repertoires in COVID-19. The table came from immunoSEQ multiplex PCR; TCRdb's copy has only in-frame clones and leaves some out. Among tens of thousands of clones listed, more than 85% were seen once. The CDR3 sequence is 15 residues long. Germline CDR1 reads MNHEY; CDR2 reads SVGAGI. The V gene end was trimmed by 6 bases and the J gene end by 0 bases; junction bases not matched to a gene: 4. The chain joins TRBV6-5 to TRBJ2-3; 9 bases align to TRBD2. The TCR comes from a woman in her 70s with active COVID-19. Sample: peripheral blood. The CDR3 sequence is CASRVTSGSTDTQYF. CDR3 bases: TGTGCCAGCAGAGTGACTAGCGGAAGCACAGATACGCAGTATTTT.